The entry below gives a single T cell receptor beta chain sequence along with its context. The antigen is unknown. Some clones are missing from TCRdb's copy, which holds only in-frame ones; the method was immunoSEQ multiplex PCR. The sample contains about 110,000 clones, about 88% of which appear only once. This sample is drawn from a study of PD-1 blockade in classical Hodgkin lymphoma. Study-level background: Nivolumab was administered to patients intravenously at 3 mg/kg every 2 weeks.

This CDR3 is built from 15 residues. V lost 3 bases to trimming and J lost 0 bases, with 12 bases between them. Germline V CDR1 and CDR2: KGHSH, LQKENI. Relapse was seen in all patients after autologous stem cell transplantation, and brentuximab vedotin exposure was variable. Patients' outcomes at their best amounted to complete response, partial response or progressive disease. Notes on the study in general: Significantly greater TCR diversity emerged by C4D1 in CD4+ cells but not CD8+ cells.

J is TRBJ2-7 and V is TRBV18; D gene unclear. Sequenced material: peripheral blood mononuclear cells (PBMCs), taken before the second cycle of nivolumab. This sequence was found in a human donor with classical Hodgkin lymphoma. The CDR3 DNA reads TGTGCCAGCTCACCGATCACAGTTAGCTCCTACGAGCAGTACTTC. Protein product: CASSPITVSSYEQYF.